These 19 T cell receptor beta chains originate from one sample sequenced in a study of tumor and adjacent non-tumor tissue in lung cancer. TCRbeta libraries were built with three rounds of nested PCR, modified from ARM-PCR. Each CDR3 protein is one row after TCRdb ran MiXCR on the multiplex PCR reads. Seen here are 40,000 to 55,000 distinct CDR3 sequences, 74% observed once, and the top ten hold around 23%. The template was RNA from unsorted bulk tissue. This non-tumor lung sample came from over 3 cm beyond the tumor edge. The sample taken for sequencing was distant non-tumor lung tissue. The receptors here all came from a woman aged 55-70 years with non-small cell lung cancer.

This clonotype is termed medium-sized. The gene calls are TRBV29-1 and TRBJ2-3; 7 bases line up with TRBD1. CDR1 SQVTM and CDR2 ANQGSEA come from the germline V gene. Trimming at V came to 5 bases and at J to 5 bases, leaving 7 bases not matched to a gene. The CDR3 has 13 residues. CDR3 protein: CSVRRGIEDTQYF. As DNA, the CDR3 is TGCAGCGTTCGCAGGGGGATTGAAGATACGCAGTATTTT.

The gene calls are TRBV2 and TRBJ2-7; 7 bases align to TRBD1. CDR1 SNHLY and CDR2 FYNNEI come from the germline V gene. J gave up 6 bases and V 2 bases, and 16 bases lay outside the gene matches. CDR3 length: 17 amino acids. The CDR3 DNA follows: TGTGCCAGCAGTGAATATCAGGACAGGCCTTCACGTGGCGAGCAGTACTTC. Encoded protein: CASSEYQDRPSRGEQYF.

Remarks on this clonotype: A read error may produce the germline difference seen at one junction end. The chain combines TRBV6-5 with TRBJ2-7, with TRBD1 identical over 9 bases. Looked up from germline, CDR1 is MNHEY and CDR2 is SVGAGI. The CDR3 contains 15 residues. As DNA, the CDR3 is TGTGCCAGCGCACCTGACCTCGACAGGGGGTACGAGGAGTATTTC. It is translated as CASAPDLDRGYEEYF.

A note on this clonotype: One end of the junction varies from germline; a read error may be responsible. The V and J genes are TRBV4-3 and TRBJ1-6; 10 nucleotides line up with TRBD1. This CDR3 has 15 amino acids. Per the germline V gene, CDR1 is LGHNA and CDR2 is YSLEER. Here the CDR3 reads CASSLYRDRGSPLHF. CDR3 sequence (DNA): TGTGCCAGCAGCCTCTACCGGGACAGGGGTTCACCCCTCCACTTT.

V gene TRBV6-6 combines with J gene TRBJ2-3; 12 bases are shared with TRBD2. Germline loops: CDR1 MNHNY, CDR2 SVGAGI (reference sequence). J gave up 7 bases and V 10 bases, and 18 bases lay outside the gene matches. The CDR3 is made up of 17 amino acids. The CDR3 DNA reads as TGTGCCATCGCCACCGGACTAGCGGGAAGGTTGGCAAATACGCAGTATTTT. It specifies CAIATGLAGRLANTQYF.

The sample holds one count of this clonotype. Germline is not matched at one junction end, which may reflect a read error. V and J are TRBV6-2 or TRBV6-3 and TRBJ1-5, with a possible D match to TRBD1 (6 bases). This CDR3 has 14 amino acids. The germline gives CDR1 MNHEY, CDR2 SVGEGT. The CDR3, as DNA: TGTGACAGCAGGTTGGACAGCGCAATTCAGCCCCAGCATTTT. This sequence encodes CDSRLDSAIQPQHF.

Comments on this clonotype: The CDR3 carries no conserved terminal phenylalanine or tryptophan, so it likely arises from a read error. This chain connects TRBV4-3 to TRBJ1-1, with 8 bases matching TRBD1. The V segment lost 5 bases and the J segment 4 bases; nucleotides outside the gene matches: 12. Germline CDR1 is LGHNA and CDR2 is YSLEER. The CDR3 has 16 residues. CDR3 nucleotide sequence: TGCGCCAGCAGCACACGAAGGACAGGGTATGGCACTGAAGCTTTCTCT. Translating gives CASSTRRTGYGTEAFS.

Of note for this clonotype: Germline is not matched at one junction end, which may reflect a read error. The genes are TRBV6-5 and TRBJ2-1, with D maybe TRBD2 (5 bases). Per the germline V gene, CDR1 is MNHEY and CDR2 is SVGAGI. The CDR3 extends over 18 amino acids. The CDR3 loop is CASNNTRSGGISYNKQFF. CDR3 coding DNA: TGTGCCAGCAATAATACGCGCTCCGGAGGTATCTCCTACAATAAGCAGTTCTTC.

This clonotype was counted between two and nine times. The CDR3 loop reads CASSLENSPLHF. In DNA, the CDR3 is TGCGCCAGCAGCTTGGAGAATTCACCCCTCCACTTT. This sequence joins TRBV5-1 and TRBJ1-6; D gene unclear. This CDR3 contains 12 residues. Germline V gene lookup returns CDR1 SGHRS and CDR2 YFSETQ. V lost 0 bases and J 7 bases, leaving 2 bases between the germline ends.

This clonotype has ten or more counts. V is TRBV6-5 and J is TRBJ2-7, with 8 bases identical to TRBD2. CDR1 and CDR2 (germline): MNHEY, SVGAGI. This CDR3 has 16 residues. V was pared by 5 bases and J by 2 bases, with 11 bases of the junction left unmatched. The DNA of the CDR3 is TGTGCCAGCAGTCCTCGTAGTCCAGCGGGAGCCTACGAGCAGTACTTC. Translated, it gives CASSPRSPAGAYEQYF.

For this clonotype: The conserved closing phenylalanine or tryptophan is absent in this CDR3, likely reflecting a read error. The chain joins TRBV6-2 or TRBV6-3 to TRBJ2-7, with 9 bases aligning to TRBD1. Germline CDR1 is MNHEY and CDR2 is SVGEGT. V gave up 4 bases and J gave up 3 bases; unmatched junction bases: 7. The CDR3 is 15 amino acids. In nucleotides, the CDR3 is TGTGCCAGCAGTTGCTCCGGGGACAGGGTCTACGAGCAGTACTTG. It translates to CASSCSGDRVYEQYL.

As to this clonotype: The junction and the germline gene differ at one end; a read error may be behind it. The rearrangement links TRBV10-2 to TRBJ2-3, with a weak D call TRBD2 (6 bases). Germline V lookup: CDR1 WSHSY, CDR2 SAAADI. The CDR3 has 14 residues. CDR3 nucleotide sequence: TGCGCCAACAGTGTGGTGGGGAGGACAAATACGCAATATTTT. It yields the protein CANSVVGRTNTQYF.

This clonotype was counted ten times or more. The V and J genes are TRBV6-2 or TRBV6-3 and TRBJ1-2; D is ambiguous. The CDR3 runs to 10 residues. Trimming took 10 bases from V and 7 from J, leaving 10 bases between them. From germline, CDR1 is MNHEY and CDR2 SVGEGT. The CDR3 loop reads CATLRGGYTF. The CDR3 nucleotides read TGTGCCACCCTTCGGGGTGGCTACACCTTC.

Worth noting for this clonotype: Compared with germline, one end of the junction differs, possibly owing to a read error. CDR3 amino acids: CTSLGGGSYERYF. DNA of the CDR3: TGTACCAGCCTTGGGGGGGGATCCTACGAGAGGTACTTC. This chain joins TRBV12-3 or TRBV12-4 and TRBJ2-7; TRBD2 matches at 7 bases. CDR3 size: 13 residues.

In its sample, this clonotype ranks as medium-sized. The rearrangement joins TRBV5-4 to TRBJ2-1; D assignment may be TRBD1 or TRBD2 (7 bases each). The CDR3 sequence is 16 residues long. The V end lost 4 bases, the J end lost 5 bases, and 19 bases lay between the germline ends. CDR1 and CDR2 from the germline V gene are SGHNT and YYREEE (reference sequence). The DNA for the CDR3 is TGTGCCAGCAGCCAGGGGGGGCGGGGTTCGAACAATGAGCAGTTCTTC. Its translation is CASSQGGRGSNNEQFF.

This clonotype was seen more than once but under ten times. This may arise from a read error, as a much more abundant clone is one base away. This chain links TRBV28 with TRBJ2-7; D may correspond to TRBD1 or TRBD2 (6 bases each). The CDR3 runs 13 residues. Germline loops: CDR1 MDHEN, CDR2 SYDVKM. The CDR3 protein is CASRGGTLYERYF. The CDR3 DNA is TGTGCCAGCAGGGGCGGGACACTCTACGAGCGGTACTTC.

On this clonotype: A much larger clonotype is one base distant, so this may be a read error. The genes are TRBV20-1 and TRBJ2-7; 9 nucleotides line up with TRBD2. This CDR3 is built from 14 residues. Germline V lookup: CDR1 DFQATT, CDR2 SNEGSKA (reference sequence). The trim removed 5 bases at V and 4 bases at J, leaving 9 bases unmatched. CDR3 nucleotides: TGCAGTGCTGGGCCATTAGCGGGAGCATACGAGCAGTACTTC. Translated, it gives CSAGPLAGAYEQYF.

For this clonotype: This may come from a read error, since a much larger clone is one base off. The chain joins TRBV7-9 to TRBJ2-3; 8 nucleotides agree with TRBD1. Losses at the gene ends were 4 bases for V and 5 bases for J; bases not matched to a gene: 5. Germline loops: CDR1 SEHNR, CDR2 FQNEAQ (reference sequence). The CDR3 has 14 amino acids. The CDR3 loop is CASSSAGGIDTQYF. CDR3 nucleotides: TGTGCCAGCAGCTCCGCAGGGGGCATAGATACGCAGTATTTT.

This chain connects TRBV11-2 to TRBJ1-2; TRBD1 is a possible D gene (6 bases). V lost 5 bases, J lost 7 bases, and 17 bases lay in between. CDR1 and CDR2 from the germline V gene are SGHAT and FQNNGV. CDR3 length: 14 residues. DNA of the CDR3: TGTGCCAGCAGCGATCAACAGGGATTCTCTGGCTACACCTTC. Its protein product is CASSDQQGFSGYTF.